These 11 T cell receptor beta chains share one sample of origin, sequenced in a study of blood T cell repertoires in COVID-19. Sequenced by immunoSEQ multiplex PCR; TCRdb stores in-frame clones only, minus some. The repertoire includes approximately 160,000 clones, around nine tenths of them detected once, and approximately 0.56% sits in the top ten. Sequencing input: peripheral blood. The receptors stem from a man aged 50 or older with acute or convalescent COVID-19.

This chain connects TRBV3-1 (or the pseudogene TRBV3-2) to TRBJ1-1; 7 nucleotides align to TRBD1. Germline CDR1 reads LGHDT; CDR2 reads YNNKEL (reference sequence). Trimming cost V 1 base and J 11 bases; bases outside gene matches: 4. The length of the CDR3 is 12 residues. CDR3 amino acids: CASSQVNRGAFF. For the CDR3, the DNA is TGTGCCAGCAGCCAAGTAAACAGGGGCGCTTTCTTT.

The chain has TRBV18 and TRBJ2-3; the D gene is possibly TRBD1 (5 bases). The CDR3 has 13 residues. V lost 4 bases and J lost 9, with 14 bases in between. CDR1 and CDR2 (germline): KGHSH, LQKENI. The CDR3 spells CASSQTRESTQYF. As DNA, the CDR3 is TGTGCCAGCTCACAAACCAGGGAATCCACGCAGTATTTT.

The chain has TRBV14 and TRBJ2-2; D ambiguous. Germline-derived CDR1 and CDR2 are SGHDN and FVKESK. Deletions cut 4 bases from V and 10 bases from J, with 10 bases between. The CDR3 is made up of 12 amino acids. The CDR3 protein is CASSRLHPELFF. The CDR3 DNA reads TGTGCCAGCAGCCGACTTCACCCGGAGCTGTTTTTT.

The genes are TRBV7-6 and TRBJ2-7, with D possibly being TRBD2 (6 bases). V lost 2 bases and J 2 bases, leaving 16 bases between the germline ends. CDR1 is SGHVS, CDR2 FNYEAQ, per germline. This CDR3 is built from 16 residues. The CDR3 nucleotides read TGTGCCAGCAGCTTATCAGCTGCGGGAAGCCCCTACGAGCAGTACTTC. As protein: CASSLSAAGSPYEQYF.

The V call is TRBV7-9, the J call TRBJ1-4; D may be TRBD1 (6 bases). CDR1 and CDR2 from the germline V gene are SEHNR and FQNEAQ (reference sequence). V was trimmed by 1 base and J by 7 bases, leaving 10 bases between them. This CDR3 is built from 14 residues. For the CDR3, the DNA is TGTGCCAGCAGCTTAGGAATAGGGGGTGAAAAACTGTTTTTT. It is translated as CASSLGIGGEKLFF.

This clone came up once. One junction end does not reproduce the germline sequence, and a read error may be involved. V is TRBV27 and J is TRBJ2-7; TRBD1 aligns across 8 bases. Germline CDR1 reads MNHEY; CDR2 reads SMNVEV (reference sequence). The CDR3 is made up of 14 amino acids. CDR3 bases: TGTGCCACCAGTTCTTGGACAGGGCGCTACGAGCAGTACTTC. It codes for CATSSWTGRYEQYF.

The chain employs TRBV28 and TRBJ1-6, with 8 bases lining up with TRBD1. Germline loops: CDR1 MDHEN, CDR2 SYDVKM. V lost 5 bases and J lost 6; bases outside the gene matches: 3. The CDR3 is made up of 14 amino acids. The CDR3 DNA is TGTGCCAGCAGTAGGGGACAGGCTAATTCACCCCTCCACTTT. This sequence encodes CASSRGQANSPLHF. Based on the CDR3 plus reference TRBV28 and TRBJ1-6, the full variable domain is DVKVTQSSRYLVKRTGEKVFLECVQDMDHENMFWYRQDPGLGLRLIYFSYDVKMKEKGDIPEGYSVSREKKERFSLILESASTNQTSMYLCASSRGQANSPLHFGNGTRLTVT.

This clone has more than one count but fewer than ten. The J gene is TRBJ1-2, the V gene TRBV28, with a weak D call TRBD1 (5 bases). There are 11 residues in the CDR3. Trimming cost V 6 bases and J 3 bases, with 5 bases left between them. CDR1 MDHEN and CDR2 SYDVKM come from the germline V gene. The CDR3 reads CASSRDYGYTF. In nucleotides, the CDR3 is TGTGCCAGCAGCAGGGACTATGGCTACACCTTC.

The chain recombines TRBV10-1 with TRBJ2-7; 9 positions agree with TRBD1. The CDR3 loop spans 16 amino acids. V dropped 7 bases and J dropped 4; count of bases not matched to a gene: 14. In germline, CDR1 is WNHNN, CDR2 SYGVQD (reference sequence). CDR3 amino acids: CASNFRVLGQGYEQYF. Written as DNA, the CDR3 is TGCGCCAGCAATTTTAGGGTTCTCGGACAGGGGTACGAGCAGTACTTC.

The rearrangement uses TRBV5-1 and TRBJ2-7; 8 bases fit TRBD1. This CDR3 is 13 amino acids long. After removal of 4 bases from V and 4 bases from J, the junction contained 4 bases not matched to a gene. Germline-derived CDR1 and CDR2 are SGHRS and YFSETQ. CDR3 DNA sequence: TGCGCCAGCAGCATAACAGGGGGGTACGAGCAGTACTTC. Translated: CASSITGGYEQYF.

The CDR3 region has the DNA TGTGCCAGCAGTGAACGGGGGATTAACACCGGGGAGCTGTTTTTT. Protein sequence: CASSERGINTGELFF. This chain joins TRBV2 and TRBJ2-2; the D gene is possibly TRBD2 (6 bases). Per germline, CDR1 SNHLY and CDR2 FYNNEI. The CDR3 runs to 15 residues. Between the trimmed V and J ends, which lost 2 bases and 2 bases, there was a span of 9 bases.